The 20 T cell receptor beta chains below come from one sample, sequenced in a study of shared clonotypes between healthy human individuals. The data were produced by immunoSEQ multiplex PCR, yet TCRdb's version contains in-frame clones alone and is incomplete. In the table there are some 2 million clones, approximately 95% of which are singletons. As defined, naive CD8 cells were CD45RO-negative and positively selected for CCR7, with terminally differentiated effector memory CD45RA+ cells excluded. The sequencing sample was made of naive CD8+ T cells sorted from blood. Receptor source: a man in his late teens or twenties in good health.

The chain combines TRBV15 with TRBJ2-7; D may be TRBD1 (7 bases). Trimming took off 4 bases at V and 3 bases at J, with 16 bases between the two ends. The germline V gene has CDR1 LNHNV and CDR2 YYDKDF (reference sequence). CDR3 length: 15 amino acids. The CDR3 coding sequence is TGTGCCACCAGCAATCCGACAGGGAGGATCTACGAGCAGTACTTC. It translates to CATSNPTGRIYEQYF.

J is TRBJ1-2 and V is TRBV5-4; D is unresolved. Germline values: CDR1 SGHNT, CDR2 YYREEE (reference sequence). Trimming pared 1 base from V and 8 bases from J, leaving 9 bases between. The length of the CDR3 is 12 residues. In nucleotides, the CDR3 is TGTGCCAGCAGCTTGAATGGGGTAGGCTACACCTTC. This codes for CASSLNGVGYTF. The variable domain in full, completed from reference TRBV5-4 and TRBJ1-2, reads ETGVTQSPTHLIKTRGQQVTLRCSSQSGHNTVSWYQQALGQGPQFIFQYYREEENGRGNFPPRFSGLQFPNYSSELNVNALELDDSALYLCASSLNGVGYTFGSGTRLTVV.

The chain employs TRBV27 and TRBJ1-3; D uncertain. CDR3 length: 16 amino acids. V dropped 5 bases and J dropped 4 bases, with 18 bases sitting between them. CDR1 and CDR2 from the germline V gene are MNHEY and SMNVEV (reference sequence). The CDR3 loop reads CASSPDSVRKGNTIYF. The CDR3 bases are TGTGCCAGCAGTCCGGACTCGGTCAGAAAAGGAAACACCATATATTTT.

With regard to this clone: Other nucleotide sequences in the sample specify the same CDR3. V and J are TRBV5-6 and TRBJ2-7; TRBD2 matches 8 bases. The ends lost 5 bases at V and 3 bases at J; junction bases unmatched: 7. This CDR3 comprises 14 residues. Per the germline V gene, CDR1 is SGHDT and CDR2 is YYEEEE. The CDR3: CASSWSGSSYEQYF. The CDR3 bases are TGTGCCAGCAGTTGGAGCGGGAGCAGCTACGAGCAGTACTTC.

The chain combines TRBV7-9 with TRBJ2-1, with 13 bases fitting TRBD2. V was pared by 5 bases and J by 9 bases, with 7 bases of the junction left unmatched. The length of the CDR3 is 15 residues. Germline CDR1 reads SEHNR; CDR2 reads FQNEAQ (reference sequence). This chain's CDR3 is CASSPGLAGVGEQFF. Written as DNA, the CDR3 is TGTGCCAGCAGCCCCGGACTAGCGGGAGTGGGTGAGCAGTTCTTC. The variable domain in full, with the rest retrieved from reference TRBV7-9 and TRBJ2-1, is DTGVSQNPRHKITKRGQNVTFRCDPISEHNRLYWYRQTLGQGPEFLTYFQNEAQLEKSRLLSDRFSAERPKGSFSTLEIQRTEQGDSAMYLCASSPGLAGVGEQFFGPGTRLTVL.

CDR3 nucleotide sequence: TGTGCCAGCAGCCTGGGGGCCTCTTATGAAAAACTGTTTTTT. This codes for CASSLGASYEKLFF. The chain carries TRBV7-9 and TRBJ1-4; possible D gene TRBD1, 6 bases. Trimming took 5 bases from V and 6 from J, leaving 13 bases between them. Germline CDR1 is SEHNR and CDR2 is FQNEAQ (reference sequence). There are 14 residues in the CDR3. Supplemented by reference TRBV7-9 and TRBJ1-4, the full variable domain reads DTGVSQNPRHKITKRGQNVTFRCDPISEHNRLYWYRQTLGQGPEFLTYFQNEAQLEKSRLLSDRFSAERPKGSFSTLEIQRTEQGDSAMYLCASSLGASYEKLFFGSGTQLSVL.

The chain has TRBV2 and TRBJ1-1; 9 nucleotides agree with TRBD1. CDR1 SNHLY and CDR2 FYNNEI come from the germline V gene. V dropped 3 bases and J dropped 8; count of bases not matched to a gene: 10. The CDR3 runs 15 residues. The CDR3 DNA follows: TGTGCCAGCAGTGAGGTCGGACAGGGGAGCTCCGAAGCTTTCTTT. This translates into CASSEVGQGSSEAFF.

The V gene is TRBV7-9, the J gene TRBJ2-6; 8 bases align to TRBD1. CDR1 SEHNR and CDR2 FQNEAQ come from the germline V gene (reference sequence). V was clipped by 8 bases and J by 0 bases; unmatched bases: 12. The length of the CDR3 is 18 residues. CDR3 sequence (DNA): TGTGCCAGCCTAGGGGCAACAGGGGGGATCTCTGGGGCCAACGTCCTGACTTTC. Amino acids: CASLGATGGISGANVLTF. Based on the CDR3 plus reference TRBV7-9 and TRBJ2-6, the full variable domain is DTGVSQNPRHKITKRGQNVTFRCDPISEHNRLYWYRQTLGQGPEFLTYFQNEAQLEKSRLLSDRFSAERPKGSFSTLEIQRTEQGDSAMYLCASLGATGGISGANVLTFGAGSRLTVL.

The chain recombines TRBV7-9 with TRBJ1-4, with 7 positions matching TRBD1. The J segment lost 5 bases and the V segment lost 3 bases, leaving 6 bases of the junction unmatched. The CDR3 extends over 15 amino acids. Germline CDR1 reads SEHNR; CDR2 reads FQNEAQ (reference sequence). CDR3 sequence reads: CASSLLGTDNEKLFF. The CDR3 DNA follows: TGTGCCAGCAGCTTGCTCGGGACAGACAATGAAAAACTGTTTTTT.

The chain uses TRBV27 and TRBJ1-2, with 11 bases that match TRBD1. The CDR3 is 15 amino acids. The trim removed 6 bases at V and 5 bases at J, leaving 8 bases unmatched. CDR1 is MNHEY and CDR2 is SMNVEV in the germline V gene (reference sequence). CDR3 DNA: TGTGCCAGCAGGCATGGGGGACAGGGGGTTTATGGCTACACCTTC. It is translated as CASRHGGQGVYGYTF.

The chain combines TRBV4-1 with TRBJ1-5; D unresolved. V lost 0 bases, J lost 0 bases, and 9 bases lay in between. The CDR3 spans 16 residues. Germline V gene data show CDR1 as MGHRA and CDR2 as YSYEKL. CDR3 sequence reads: CASSQEALNSNQPQHF. In DNA form, the CDR3 reads TGCGCCAGCAGCCAAGAGGCACTCAATAGCAATCAGCCCCAGCATTTT.

V usage is TRBV7-9 and J usage is TRBJ2-3, with 12 positions matching TRBD2. V trimming: 5 bases; J trimming: 4 bases; junction bases outside the gene matches: 4. This CDR3 is 15 amino acids long. CDR1 and CDR2 (germline): SEHNR, FQNEAQ (reference sequence). The CDR3 nucleotides are TGTGCCAGCAGCCTGACTAGCGGGGGTGCAGATACGCAGTATTTT. Its translation: CASSLTSGGADTQYF.

The rearrangement joins TRBV5-6 to TRBJ2-7; D is possibly TRBD1 or TRBD2 (5 bases each). CDR3 length equals 13 residues. Germline V lookup: CDR1 SGHDT, CDR2 YYEEEE. Trimming pared 0 bases from V and 7 bases from J, leaving 11 bases between. CDR3 loop: CASSLGDLKEQYF. In DNA form, the CDR3 reads TGTGCCAGCAGCTTGGGGGACCTGAAGGAGCAGTACTTC.

The rearrangement links TRBV5-1 to TRBJ1-1; 8 bases are a match to TRBD1. V shed 1 base and J 4 bases; nucleotides not matched to a gene: 6. Germline CDR1 SGHRS, CDR2 YFSETQ. This CDR3 is built from 15 residues. The DNA for the CDR3 is TGCGCCAGCAGCTTGCGGCAGGGGGCGAGCACTGAAGCTTTCTTT. Amino acid sequence: CASSLRQGASTEAFF.

Turning to this clone: Within the sample, other DNA sequences also encode this same CDR3. The chain uses TRBV5-4 and TRBJ2-5; 7 bases are a match to TRBD2. Per germline, CDR1 SGHNT and CDR2 YYREEE (reference sequence). With 2 bases clipped from V and 3 bases from J, the junction kept 1 base outside the gene matches. This CDR3 is 13 amino acids long. CDR3 sequence reads: CASSFRGEETQYF. DNA for the CDR3: TGTGCCAGCAGCTTCCGGGGGGAAGAGACCCAGTACTTC.

This clone was seen a single time. The gene calls are TRBV4-1 and TRBJ1-4; 9 nucleotides align to TRBD1. V lost 5 bases to trimming and J lost 7 bases; unmatched junction nucleotides: 5. The CDR3 has 14 residues. Germline CDR1 and CDR2: MGHRA and YSYEKL. Here the CDR3 DNA reads TGCGCCAGCAGCACCCGGACAGGGGTTGAAAAACTGTTTTTT. Translation: CASSTRTGVEKLFF.

The CDR3: CASSFGSEQYF. CDR3 bases: TGTGCCAGTAGTTTCGGGAGTGAGCAGTACTTC. The rearrangement uses TRBV19 and TRBJ2-7; tentatively, D is TRBD2 (6 bases). V shed 5 bases and J shed 7 bases, with 9 bases lying between them. There are 11 residues in the CDR3. From germline, CDR1 is LNHDA and CDR2 SQIVND (reference sequence). Drawing the rest from reference TRBV19 and TRBJ2-7, the complete variable domain is DGGITQSPKYLFRKEGQNVTLSCEQNLNHDAMYWYRQDPGQGLRLIYYSQIVNDFQKGDIAEGYSVSREKKESFPLTVTSAQKNPTAFYLCASSFGSEQYFGPGTRLTVT.

The rearrangement links TRBV10-1 to TRBJ2-3; 7 bases map to TRBD2. After removal of 3 bases from V and 2 bases from J, the junction contained 2 bases not matched to a gene. Germline V gives CDR1 WNHNN, CDR2 SYGVQD (reference sequence). The CDR3 covers 14 residues. The CDR3 DNA follows: TGCGCCAGCAGTGAAGCGGGATTCACAGATACGCAGTATTTT. Its protein is CASSEAGFTDTQYF.

In nucleotides, the CDR3 is TGTGCCAGCAGCCTTACTAGCGGGGGGCCCGGGGAGGAGACCCAGTACTTC. This sequence encodes CASSLTSGGPGEETQYF. The gene calls are TRBV14 and TRBJ2-5; 12 bases are shared with TRBD2. Germline V gene data show CDR1 as SGHDN and CDR2 as FVKESK. This CDR3 spans 17 amino acids. Losses at the gene ends were 4 bases for V and 5 bases for J; bases not matched to a gene: 11.

The chain carries TRBV5-4 and TRBJ2-3, with D perhaps matching TRBD2 (6 bases). Trimming removed 0 bases at V and 5 bases at J, with 10 bases between. The CDR3 contains 14 residues. Germline CDR1 SGHNT, CDR2 YYREEE (reference sequence). The CDR3 DNA follows: TGTGCCAGCAGCTTGGCCGGAGGGATAGATACGCAGTATTTT. It translates to CASSLAGGIDTQYF.